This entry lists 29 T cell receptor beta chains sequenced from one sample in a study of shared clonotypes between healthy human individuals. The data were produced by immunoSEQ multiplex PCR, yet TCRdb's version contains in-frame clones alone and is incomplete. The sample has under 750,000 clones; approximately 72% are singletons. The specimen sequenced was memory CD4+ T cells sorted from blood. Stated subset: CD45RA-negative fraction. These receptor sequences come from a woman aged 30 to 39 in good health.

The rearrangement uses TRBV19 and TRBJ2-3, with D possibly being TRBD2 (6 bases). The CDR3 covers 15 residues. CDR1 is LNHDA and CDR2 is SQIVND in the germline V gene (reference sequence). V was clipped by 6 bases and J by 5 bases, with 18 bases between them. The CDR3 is CASSIWGGIQDTQYF. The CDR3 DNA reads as TGTGCCAGTAGCATCTGGGGAGGTATTCAAGATACGCAGTATTTT.

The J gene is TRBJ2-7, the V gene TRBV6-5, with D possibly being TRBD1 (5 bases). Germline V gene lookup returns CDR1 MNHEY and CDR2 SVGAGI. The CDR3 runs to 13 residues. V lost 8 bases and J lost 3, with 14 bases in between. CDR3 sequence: CASSRAADYEQYF. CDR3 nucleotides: TGTGCCAGCTCCAGGGCCGCCGACTACGAGCAGTACTTC.

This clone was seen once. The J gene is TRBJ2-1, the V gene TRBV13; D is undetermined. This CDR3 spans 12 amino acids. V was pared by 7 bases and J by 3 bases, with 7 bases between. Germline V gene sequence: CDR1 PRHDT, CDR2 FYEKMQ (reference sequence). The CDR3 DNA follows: TGTGCCAGCAACCTCCGCTACAATGAGCAGTTCTTC. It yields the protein CASNLRYNEQFF.

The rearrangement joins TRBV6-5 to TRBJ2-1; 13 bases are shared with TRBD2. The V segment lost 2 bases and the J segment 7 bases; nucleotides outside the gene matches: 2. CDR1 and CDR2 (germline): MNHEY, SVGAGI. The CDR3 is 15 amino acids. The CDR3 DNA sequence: TGTGCCAGCAGTTACGGGACTAGCGGGAAAAATGAGCAGTTCTTC. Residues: CASSYGTSGKNEQFF.

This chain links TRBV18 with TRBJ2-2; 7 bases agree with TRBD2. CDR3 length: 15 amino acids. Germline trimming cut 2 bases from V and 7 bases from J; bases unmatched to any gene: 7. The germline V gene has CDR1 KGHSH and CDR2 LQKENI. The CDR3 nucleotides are TGTGCCAGCTCACCAACTCAGCGGGAAAGCGGGGAGCTGTTTTTT. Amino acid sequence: CASSPTQRESGELFF.

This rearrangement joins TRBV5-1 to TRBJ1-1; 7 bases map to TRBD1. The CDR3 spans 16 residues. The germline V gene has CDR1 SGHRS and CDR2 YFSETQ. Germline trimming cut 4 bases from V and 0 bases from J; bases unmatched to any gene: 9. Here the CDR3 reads CASSPQQGLLNTEAFF. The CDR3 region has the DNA TGCGCCAGCAGCCCACAACAGGGGCTTCTGAACACTGAAGCTTTCTTT.

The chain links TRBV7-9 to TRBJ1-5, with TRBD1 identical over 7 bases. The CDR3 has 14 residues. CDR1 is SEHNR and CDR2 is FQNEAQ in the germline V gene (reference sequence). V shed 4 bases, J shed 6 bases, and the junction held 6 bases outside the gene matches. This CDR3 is CASSSETGRQPQHF. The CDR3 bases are TGTGCCAGCAGCTCGGAGACAGGGCGTCAGCCCCAGCATTTT.

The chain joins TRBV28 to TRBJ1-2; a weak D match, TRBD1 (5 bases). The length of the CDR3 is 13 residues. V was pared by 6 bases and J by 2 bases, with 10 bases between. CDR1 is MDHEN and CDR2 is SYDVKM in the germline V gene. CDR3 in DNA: TGTGCCAGCAGAGCGACAGTGAACTATGGCTACACCTTC. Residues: CASRATVNYGYTF.

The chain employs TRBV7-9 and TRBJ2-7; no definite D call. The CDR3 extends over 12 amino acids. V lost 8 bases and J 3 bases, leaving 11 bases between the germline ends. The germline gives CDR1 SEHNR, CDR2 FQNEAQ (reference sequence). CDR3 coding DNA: TGTGCCAGCGGACGAGCTAACTACGAGCAGTACTTC. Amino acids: CASGRANYEQYF.

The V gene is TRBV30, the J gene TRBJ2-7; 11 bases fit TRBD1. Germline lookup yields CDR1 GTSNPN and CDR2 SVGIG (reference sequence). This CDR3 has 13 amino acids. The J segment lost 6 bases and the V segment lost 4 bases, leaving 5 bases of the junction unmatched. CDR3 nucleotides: TGTGCCTGGACCTGGACAGGGGGCTCCGAGCAGTACTTC. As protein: CAWTWTGGSEQYF.

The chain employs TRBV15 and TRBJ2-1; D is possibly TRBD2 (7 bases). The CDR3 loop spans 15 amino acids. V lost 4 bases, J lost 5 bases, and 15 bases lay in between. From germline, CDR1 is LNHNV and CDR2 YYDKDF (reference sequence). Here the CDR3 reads CATSKNREGNNEQFF. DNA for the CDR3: TGTGCCACCAGCAAAAACAGGGAGGGGAACAATGAGCAGTTCTTC.

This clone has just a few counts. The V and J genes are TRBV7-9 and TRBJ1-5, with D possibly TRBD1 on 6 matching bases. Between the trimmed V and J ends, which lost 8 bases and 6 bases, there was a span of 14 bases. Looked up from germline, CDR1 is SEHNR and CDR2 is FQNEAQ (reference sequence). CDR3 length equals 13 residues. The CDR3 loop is CASGPGAGQPQHF. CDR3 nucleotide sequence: TGTGCCAGCGGTCCGGGGGCCGGTCAGCCCCAGCATTTT.

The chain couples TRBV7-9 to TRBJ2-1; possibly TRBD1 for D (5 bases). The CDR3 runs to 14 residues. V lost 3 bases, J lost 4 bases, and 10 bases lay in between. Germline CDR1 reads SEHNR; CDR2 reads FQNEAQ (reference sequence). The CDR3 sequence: CASSFSAGYNEQFF. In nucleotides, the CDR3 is TGTGCCAGCAGCTTTTCCGCAGGGTACAATGAGCAGTTCTTC.

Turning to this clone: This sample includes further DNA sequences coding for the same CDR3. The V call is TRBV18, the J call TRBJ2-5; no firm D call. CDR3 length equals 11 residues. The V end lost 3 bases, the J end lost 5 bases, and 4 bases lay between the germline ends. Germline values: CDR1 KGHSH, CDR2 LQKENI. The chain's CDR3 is CASSPEETQYF. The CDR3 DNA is TGTGCCAGCTCACCCGAGGAGACCCAGTACTTC.

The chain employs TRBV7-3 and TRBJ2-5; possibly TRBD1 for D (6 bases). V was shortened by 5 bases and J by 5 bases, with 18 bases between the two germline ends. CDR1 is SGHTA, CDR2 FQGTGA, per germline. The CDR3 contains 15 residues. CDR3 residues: CASSPLGQYGETQYF. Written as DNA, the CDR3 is TGTGCCAGCAGCCCCCTCGGACAGTACGGGGAGACCCAGTACTTC. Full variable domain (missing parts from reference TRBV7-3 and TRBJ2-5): GAGVSQTPSNKVTEKGKYVELRCDPISGHTALYWYRQSLGQGPEFLIYFQGTGAADDSGLPNDRFFAVRPEGSVSTLKIQRTERGDSAVYLCASSPLGQYGETQYFGPGTRLLVL.

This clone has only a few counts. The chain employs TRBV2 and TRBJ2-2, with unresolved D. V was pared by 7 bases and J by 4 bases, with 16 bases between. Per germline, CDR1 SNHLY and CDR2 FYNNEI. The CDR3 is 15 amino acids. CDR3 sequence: CASIRAITGTGELFF. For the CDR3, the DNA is TGTGCCAGCATTCGAGCCATAACGGGCACCGGGGAGCTGTTTTTT.

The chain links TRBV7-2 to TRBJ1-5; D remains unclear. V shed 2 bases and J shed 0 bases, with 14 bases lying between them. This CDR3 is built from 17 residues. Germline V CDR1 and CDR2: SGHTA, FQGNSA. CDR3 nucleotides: TGTGCCAGCAGCTTATCGAATTTTCACCTTAGCAATCAGCCCCAGCATTTT. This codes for CASSLSNFHLSNQPQHF. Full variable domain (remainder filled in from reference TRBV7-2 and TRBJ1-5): GAGVSQSPSNKVTEKGKDVELRCDPISGHTALYWYRQSLGQGLEFLIYFQGNSAPDKSGLPSDRFSAERTGGSVSTLTIQRTQQEDSAVYLCASSLSNFHLSNQPQHFGDGTRLSIL.

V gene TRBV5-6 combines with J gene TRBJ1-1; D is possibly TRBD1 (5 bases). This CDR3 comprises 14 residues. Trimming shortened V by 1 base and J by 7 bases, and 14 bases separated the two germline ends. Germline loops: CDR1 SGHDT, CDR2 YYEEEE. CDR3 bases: TGTGCCAGCAGCTTGATGGGACTAGGCGGTGAAGCTTTCTTT. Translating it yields CASSLMGLGGEAFF.

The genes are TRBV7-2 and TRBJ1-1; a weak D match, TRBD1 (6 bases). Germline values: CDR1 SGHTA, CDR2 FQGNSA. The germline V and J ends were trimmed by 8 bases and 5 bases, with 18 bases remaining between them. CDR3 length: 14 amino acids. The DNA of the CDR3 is TGTGCCAGCTCCCCTAGGGGGGTGAGGACTGAAGCTTTCTTT. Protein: CASSPRGVRTEAFF.

CDR3 bases: TGCGCCAGCAGACGCACAGGGGACTATGGCTACACCTTC. It is translated as CASRRTGDYGYTF. This chain links TRBV5-1 with TRBJ1-2; TRBD1 agrees at 7 bases. This CDR3 has 13 residues. With V trimmed by 5 bases and J by 3 bases, 4 bases remained unmatched. The germline V gene encodes CDR1 SGHRS and CDR2 YFSETQ.

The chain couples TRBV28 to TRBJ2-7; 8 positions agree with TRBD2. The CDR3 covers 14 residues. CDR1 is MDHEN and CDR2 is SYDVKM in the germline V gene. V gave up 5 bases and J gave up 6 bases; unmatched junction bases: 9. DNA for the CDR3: TGTGCCAGCAGTACTGGGACTAGTCAGTTCGAGCAGTACTTC. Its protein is CASSTGTSQFEQYF. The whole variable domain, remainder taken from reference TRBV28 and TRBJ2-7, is DVKVTQSSRYLVKRTGEKVFLECVQDMDHENMFWYRQDPGLGLRLIYFSYDVKMKEKGDIPEGYSVSREKKERFSLILESASTNQTSMYLCASSTGTSQFEQYFGPGTRLTVT.

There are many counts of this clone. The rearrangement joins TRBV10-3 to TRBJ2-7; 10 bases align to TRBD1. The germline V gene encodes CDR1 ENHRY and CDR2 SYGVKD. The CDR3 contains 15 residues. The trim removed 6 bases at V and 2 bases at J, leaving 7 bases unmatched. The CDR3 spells CAISDRGLTAYEQYF. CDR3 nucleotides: TGTGCCATCAGCGACAGGGGGCTAACCGCCTACGAGCAGTACTTC.

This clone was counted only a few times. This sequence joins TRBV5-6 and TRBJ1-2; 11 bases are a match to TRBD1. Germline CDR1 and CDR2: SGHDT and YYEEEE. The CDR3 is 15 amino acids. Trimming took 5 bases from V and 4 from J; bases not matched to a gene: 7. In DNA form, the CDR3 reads TGTGCCAGCAGACGTGGACAGGGGGCCCCCTATGGCTACACCTTC. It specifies CASRRGQGAPYGYTF.

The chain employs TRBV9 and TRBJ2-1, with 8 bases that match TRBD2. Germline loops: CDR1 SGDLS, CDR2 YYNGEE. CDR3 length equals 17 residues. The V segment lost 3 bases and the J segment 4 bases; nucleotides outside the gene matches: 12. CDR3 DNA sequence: TGTGCCAGCAGCGAGGCTTATAGCAGCGGGGGATACAATGAGCAGTTCTTC. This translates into CASSEAYSSGGYNEQFF.

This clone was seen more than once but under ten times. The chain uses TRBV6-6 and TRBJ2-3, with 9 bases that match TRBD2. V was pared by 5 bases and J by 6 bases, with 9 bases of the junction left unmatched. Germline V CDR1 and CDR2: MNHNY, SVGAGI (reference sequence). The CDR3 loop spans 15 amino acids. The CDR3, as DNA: TGTGCCAGCAGTATACTAGCGGGCGGGCTGGATACGCAGTATTTT. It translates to CASSILAGGLDTQYF.

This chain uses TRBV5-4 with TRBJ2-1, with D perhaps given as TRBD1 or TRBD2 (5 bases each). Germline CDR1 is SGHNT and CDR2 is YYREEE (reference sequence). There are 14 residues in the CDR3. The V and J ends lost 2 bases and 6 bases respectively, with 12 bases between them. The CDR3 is CASSFLGTVNEQFF. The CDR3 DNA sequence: TGTGCCAGCAGCTTCCTAGGGACCGTCAATGAGCAGTTCTTC.

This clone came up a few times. CDR3 amino acids: CASRRDSDYEQYF. CDR3 coding DNA: TGTGCCAGCAGAAGGGACAGCGACTACGAGCAGTACTTC. The chain uses TRBV7-9 and TRBJ2-7, with 7 bases identical to TRBD1. The length of the CDR3 is 13 residues. Germline CDR1 is SEHNR and CDR2 is FQNEAQ (reference sequence). Trimming took 6 bases from V and 3 from J; bases not matched to a gene: 5.

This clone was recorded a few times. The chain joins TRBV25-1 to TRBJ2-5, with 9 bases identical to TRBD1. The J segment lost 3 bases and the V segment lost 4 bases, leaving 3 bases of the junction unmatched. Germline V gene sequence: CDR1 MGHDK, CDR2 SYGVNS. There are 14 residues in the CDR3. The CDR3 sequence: CASSAQGAKETQYF. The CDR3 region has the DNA TGTGCCAGCAGTGCACAGGGGGCGAAAGAGACCCAGTACTTC.

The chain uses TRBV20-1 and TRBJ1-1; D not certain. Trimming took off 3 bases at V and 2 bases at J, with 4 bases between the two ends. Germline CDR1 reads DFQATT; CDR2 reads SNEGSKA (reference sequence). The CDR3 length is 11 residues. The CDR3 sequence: CSARYNTEAFF. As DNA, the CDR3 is TGCAGTGCTAGGTATAACACTGAAGCTTTCTTT.